These 10 T cell receptor beta chains originate from one sample sequenced in a study of blood T cell repertoires in COVID-19 (dated by TCRdb to 2020 to 2021). Preparation of the library involved the immunoSEQ multiplex PCR assay. The clones in this table, taken by TCRdb from immuneACCESS, are in-frame only. Not every clone is retained; where verified, under half of the shortfall comes from an unresolved V gene, and the cause of the rest is unknown. A total of tens of thousands of clones appear in this sample, 84% of them only once. The ten largest clones add up to about 11% of the sample. The material sequenced was peripheral blood. The receptors derive from a human donor in a cohort sampled during active COVID-19.

The chain links TRBV19 to TRBJ1-4; TRBD1 aligns across 7 bases. CDR1 and CDR2 (germline): LNHDA, SQIVND (reference sequence). The J segment lost 5 bases and the V segment lost 5 bases, leaving 14 bases of the junction unmatched. This CDR3 spans 17 amino acids. Here the CDR3 DNA reads TGTGCCAGTAGTCTAACGGGCCGACAGGGTACGAATGAAAAACTGTTTTTT. As protein: CASSLTGRQGTNEKLFF.

This clone occurred a few times. The gene calls are TRBV2 and TRBJ1-5; D possibly corresponds to TRBD1 (6 bases). V was shortened by 2 bases and J by 6 bases, with 8 bases between the two germline ends. Looked up from germline, CDR1 is SNHLY and CDR2 is FYNNEI. The CDR3 is made up of 13 amino acids. The CDR3 sequence: CASSERGSQPQHF. The CDR3 nucleotides read TGTGCCAGCAGTGAAAGGGGGTCTCAGCCCCAGCATTTT.

The chain combines TRBV9 with TRBJ2-4; 8 nucleotides agree with TRBD1. V was clipped by 4 bases and J by 6 bases; unmatched bases: 3. CDR3 length: 13 residues. CDR1 SGDLS and CDR2 YYNGEE come from the germline V gene. The CDR3 DNA is TGTGCCAGCAGCCCCGGACAGGGAAACATTCAGTACTTC. Its translation is CASSPGQGNIQYF.

The CDR3 reads CASSQATGTGGWEQFF. The DNA for the CDR3 is TGCGCCAGCAGCCAAGCGACCGGGACAGGGGGCTGGGAGCAGTTCTTC. The chain uses TRBV4-1 and TRBJ2-1; 12 bases match TRBD1. The V gene's germline CDR1 is MGHRA and CDR2 YSYEKL. Germline trimming cut 1 base from V and 10 bases from J; bases unmatched to any gene: 8. The CDR3 consists of 16 residues.

The V and J genes are TRBV2 and TRBJ1-2; D gene unclear. The CDR3 is 12 residues long. V was pared by 6 bases and J by 4 bases, with 9 bases between. CDR1 SNHLY and CDR2 FYNNEI come from the germline V gene. CDR3 nucleotides: TGTGCCAGCAGCGGAAGAGGCTATGGCTACACCTTC. The encoded protein is CASSGRGYGYTF. The complete variable domain, with remaining parts taken from reference TRBV2 and TRBJ1-2, reads EPEVTQTPSHQVTQMGQEVILRCVPISNHLYFYWYRQILGQKVEFLVSFYNNEISEKSEIFDDQFSVERPDGSNFTLKIRSTKLEDSAMYFCASSGRGYGYTFGSGTRLTVV.

V gene TRBV7-9 combines with J gene TRBJ2-7; D unresolved. Trimming took 2 bases from V and 0 from J, leaving 8 bases between them. Germline CDR1 reads SEHNR; CDR2 reads FQNEAQ (reference sequence). CDR3 size: 14 residues. The CDR3 region is CASSLNTNSYEQYF. The DNA for the CDR3 is TGTGCCAGCAGCTTAAACACCAACTCCTACGAGCAGTACTTC.

The J gene is TRBJ1-4, the V gene TRBV27; D gene uncertain. In germline, CDR1 is MNHEY, CDR2 SMNVEV (reference sequence). V was clipped by 4 bases and J by 2 bases, with 8 bases between them. CDR3 length: 14 residues. CDR3 nucleotide sequence: TGTGCCAGCAGTTCGAGGTGGACTAATGAAAAACTGTTTTTT. Its translation is CASSSRWTNEKLFF.

The CDR3 bases are TGCGCCAGCAGCTTGGGGACTGCCGGTCCAGAGACCCAGTACTTC. Its translation: CASSLGTAGPETQYF. This sequence joins TRBV5-1 and TRBJ2-5; D possibly corresponds to TRBD2 (5 bases). The CDR3 contains 15 residues. Germline loops: CDR1 SGHRS, CDR2 YFSETQ. V was clipped by 0 bases and J by 4 bases, with 13 bases between them.

The chain employs TRBV5-6 and TRBJ2-2, with TRBD1 matching over 8 bases. There are 15 residues in the CDR3. Germline CDR1 SGHDT, CDR2 YYEEEE. V dropped 2 bases and J dropped 1; count of bases not matched to a gene: 1. The CDR3 is CASSLDRGNTGELFF. CDR3 DNA sequence: TGTGCCAGCAGCTTAGACAGGGGGAACACCGGGGAGCTGTTTTTT.

As DNA, the CDR3 is TGTGCCAGCAGCTTAGGGGACTCCTCTACCTACGAGCAGTACTTC. This translates into CASSLGDSSTYEQYF. The chain combines TRBV11-2 with TRBJ2-7, with D perhaps TRBD2 (6 bases). Germline CDR1 and CDR2: SGHAT and FQNNGV. The CDR3 extends over 15 amino acids. Trimming took 1 base from V and 2 from J, leaving 12 bases between them.